The 16 T cell receptor beta chains below were found in one sample sequenced in a study of OX40 agonist ivuxolimab in advanced cancers. The receptor library was made with the immunoSEQ multiplex PCR assay. TCRdb retrieved this table from immuneACCESS and kept in-frame rearrangements only. Not all clones are present; in checked studies, unresolved V genes account for under half, and no reason is known for the remainder. Here the sample has tens of thousands of clones; 75% to 95% occur a single time. The top ten clones comprise 4% to 5% of the sample. Sequencing was performed on CD4+ or CD8+ T cells sorted from blood, taken in a trial of the OX40 agonist ivuxolimab. These receptor sequences come from an adult with an advanced solid tumor such as melanoma, head and neck, liver or kidney cancer.

V gene TRBV4-2 combines with J gene TRBJ1-2, with D possibly matching TRBD1 (5 bases). In germline, CDR1 is LGHNA, CDR2 YNFKEQ. The V end lost 1 base, the J end lost 7 bases, and 13 bases lay between the germline ends. The CDR3 runs to 14 residues. The CDR3 sequence is CASSQGDPGGGYTF. CDR3 nucleotides: TGTGCCAGCAGCCAAGGGGACCCGGGGGGTGGCTACACCTTC.

The gene calls are TRBV28 and TRBJ1-5; possibly TRBD1 for D (6 bases). The CDR3 totals 15 residues. The V gene lost 6 bases and the J gene lost 2 bases, with 14 bases spanning the gap. Germline V gene data show CDR1 as MDHEN and CDR2 as SYDVKM. CDR3 nucleotides: TGTGCCAGCAGCAGTGTTAGGGGGGGCAATCAGCCCCAGCATTTT. It specifies CASSSVRGGNQPQHF.

This chain joins TRBV7-6 and TRBJ2-2; D is perhaps TRBD1 or TRBD2 (5 bases each). CDR3 length equals 16 residues. From germline, CDR1 is SGHVS and CDR2 FNYEAQ. The V and J ends lost 1 base and 4 bases respectively, with 13 bases between them. In nucleotides, the CDR3 is TGTGCCAGCAGCTTAGGGGGACGGGTCCCCACCGGGGAGCTGTTTTTT. It encodes CASSLGGRVPTGELFF.

In this sample, this clone turned up once. The V gene is TRBV14, the J gene TRBJ2-1, with 10 bases that match TRBD2. V gave up 0 bases and J gave up 12 bases; unmatched junction bases: 2. CDR3 length: 13 amino acids. Germline CDR1 is SGHDN and CDR2 is FVKESK. This CDR3 is CASSQDLAGGQFF. In nucleotides, the CDR3 is TGTGCCAGCAGCCAAGACTTAGCGGGGGGGCAGTTCTTC.

The chain employs TRBV7-9 and TRBJ2-1, with 8 bases aligning to TRBD1. V lost 2 bases and J lost 3; bases outside the gene matches: 3. The CDR3 has 15 residues. Germline-derived CDR1 and CDR2 are SEHNR and FQNEAQ (reference sequence). The CDR3 is CASSLTGGIYNEQFF. In DNA form, the CDR3 reads TGTGCCAGCAGCTTAACAGGGGGGATCTACAATGAGCAGTTCTTC.

The V and J genes are TRBV19 and TRBJ1-2; 7 bases map to TRBD1. The J segment lost 6 bases and the V segment lost 1 base, leaving 5 bases of the junction unmatched. Germline CDR1 reads LNHDA; CDR2 reads SQIVND (reference sequence). The CDR3 spans 14 residues. CDR3 DNA: TGTGCCAGTAGTATAGCCGGACAGGTAGATGGCTACACCTTC. Its protein is CASSIAGQVDGYTF.

The table lists this clone with a few counts. The rearrangement uses TRBV14 and TRBJ2-2, with 10 bases that match TRBD2. The J segment lost 4 bases and the V segment lost 0 bases, leaving 5 bases of the junction unmatched. Looked up from germline, CDR1 is SGHDN and CDR2 is FVKESK. The CDR3 runs 17 residues. CDR3 sequence: CASSQDRIAGGTGELFF. For the CDR3, the DNA is TGTGCCAGCAGCCAAGATCGAATAGCGGGAGGCACCGGGGAGCTGTTTTTT.

This chain joins TRBV4-3 and TRBJ2-5; no firm D call. This CDR3 is 13 amino acids long. V was cut by 4 bases and J by 5 bases, with 11 bases left in between. Per germline, CDR1 LGHNA and CDR2 YSLEER. The CDR3 here is CASSPDFGETQYF. CDR3 coding DNA: TGCGCCAGCAGCCCAGACTTTGGGGAGACCCAGTACTTC.

The CDR3 protein is CASSGRSTKETQYF. DNA of the CDR3: TGTGCCAGCAGTGGTCGGAGTACCAAAGAGACCCAGTACTTC. The rearrangement links TRBV2 to TRBJ2-5; D not resolved. This CDR3 has 14 amino acids. The germline V gene encodes CDR1 SNHLY and CDR2 FYNNEI. V dropped 4 bases and J dropped 3 bases, with 12 bases sitting between them.

CDR3 sequence (DNA): TGCAGCGTTGAAGATTGGGGGGGAGATAGCGGGAGGGTCGTACGGGAGCAGTTCTTC. Protein: CSVEDWGGDSGRVVREQFF. The V gene is TRBV29-1, the J gene TRBJ2-1, with 11 bases lining up with TRBD2. CDR3 length: 19 amino acids. Germline V gives CDR1 SQVTM, CDR2 ANQGSEA. The V segment lost 0 bases and the J segment 10 bases; nucleotides outside the gene matches: 20.

This chain joins TRBV11-3 and TRBJ2-7, with 9 nucleotides matching TRBD2. This CDR3 is 14 amino acids long. From germline, CDR1 is SGHNT and CDR2 YENEEA. V shed 5 bases and J 6 bases; nucleotides not matched to a gene: 8. CDR3: CASSGREGLGEQYF. DNA of the CDR3: TGTGCCAGCAGCGGGCGGGAGGGCCTAGGCGAGCAGTACTTC.

The chain recombines TRBV4-1 with TRBJ1-1; D is possibly TRBD1 (5 bases). The ends were cut back, 1 base at V and 3 bases at J, with 15 bases in the middle. Per germline, CDR1 MGHRA and CDR2 YSYEKL. The CDR3 is made up of 16 amino acids. CDR3 amino acids: CASSQVAGREYTEAFF. The CDR3 DNA sequence: TGCGCCAGCAGCCAAGTGGCAGGGCGAGAGTACACTGAAGCTTTCTTT.

The gene calls are TRBV6-1 and TRBJ2-1; 12 positions match TRBD2. The junction had 10 bases not matched to a gene; V was cut back by 6 bases and J by 10 bases. This CDR3 comprises 15 residues. CDR1 is MNHNS and CDR2 is SASEGT in the germline V gene. For the CDR3, the DNA is TGTGCCAGCAGGACCGGGACTAGCGGGTCCATGGAGCAGTTCTTC. This gives the protein CASRTGTSGSMEQFF.

This clone was detected only once. J is TRBJ2-5 and V is TRBV7-8; D tentatively reads TRBD1 or TRBD2 (6 bases each). From germline, CDR1 is SGHVS and CDR2 FQNEAQ. CDR3 length: 19 residues. Trimming took off 1 base at V and 5 bases at J, with 26 bases between the two ends. CDR3 loop: CASSLVLLGAWGADETQYF. CDR3 DNA sequence: TGTGCCAGCAGCTTAGTTTTATTAGGCGCCTGGGGGGCGGATGAGACCCAGTACTTC.

This clone appeared once. The genes are TRBV5-5 and TRBJ2-1; D is uncertain. V was trimmed by 4 bases and J by 7 bases, leaving 15 bases between them. Germline V CDR1 and CDR2: SGHKS, YYEKEE (reference sequence). This CDR3 is built from 14 residues. The CDR3 protein is CASSRAARFNEQFF. In DNA, the CDR3 is TGTGCCAGCAGCCGCGCGGCAAGGTTTAATGAGCAGTTCTTC.

This chain links TRBV27 with TRBJ2-5, with 7 bases identical to TRBD1. CDR3 length: 14 amino acids. Germline lookup yields CDR1 MNHEY and CDR2 SMNVEV (reference sequence). The J segment lost 5 bases and the V segment lost 3 bases, leaving 6 bases of the junction unmatched. Written as DNA, the CDR3 is TGTGCCAGCAGTTTGCGAGACAGGGTTGAGACCCAGTACTTC. Translating it yields CASSLRDRVETQYF.